These 19 T cell receptor beta chains came from one sample sequenced in a study of cytomegalovirus exposure and HLA in healthy donors. Assay used: immunoSEQ multiplex PCR; TCRdb lists only in-frame clones, some missing. The sample contains about 65,000 clones, approximately 90% of which appear only once. Sequenced: PBMCs. The receptors originated from a woman under 30 in good health and CMV-seronegative.

The rearrangement uses TRBV9 and TRBJ1-1, with D tentatively TRBD1 (5 bases). The CDR3 has 13 amino acids. The V end lost 0 bases, the J end lost 3 bases, and 6 bases lay between the germline ends. From germline, CDR1 is SGDLS and CDR2 YYNGEE. The CDR3 sequence: CASSVGRDTEAFF. The CDR3 nucleotides read TGTGCCAGCAGCGTAGGCAGGGACACTGAAGCTTTCTTT.

The rearrangement links TRBV28 to TRBJ1-2, with 9 bases matching TRBD1. The CDR3 extends over 14 amino acids. Per the germline V gene, CDR1 is MDHEN and CDR2 is SYDVKM. V lost 7 bases to trimming and J lost 4 bases; unmatched junction nucleotides: 7. The CDR3 bases are TGTGCCAGCAATACGCCGGGACAGGGCTATGGCTACACCTTC. Amino acids: CASNTPGQGYGYTF.

The rearrangement uses TRBV11-3 and TRBJ2-2; 7 bases are shared with TRBD1. The V gene's germline CDR1 is SGHNT and CDR2 YENEEA. V gave up 7 bases and J gave up 5 bases; unmatched junction bases: 7. The CDR3 extends over 14 amino acids. The CDR3: CASTMTGRTGELFF. CDR3 bases: TGTGCCAGCACCATGACAGGGAGAACCGGGGAGCTGTTTTTT.

The V call is TRBV5-4, the J call TRBJ2-4; D is undetermined. Germline V gene lookup returns CDR1 SGHNT and CDR2 YYREEE (reference sequence). The CDR3 runs 17 residues. Trimming removed 0 bases at V and 0 bases at J, with 13 bases between. This CDR3 reads CASSLGSSSLAKNIQYF. In nucleotides, the CDR3 is TGTGCCAGCAGCTTGGGGAGTAGCAGTTTAGCCAAAAACATTCAGTACTTC.

Comments on this clone: This sample includes further DNA sequences coding for the same CDR3. The genes are TRBV18 and TRBJ1-2; D unclear. The germline V and J ends were trimmed by 3 bases and 8 bases, with 13 bases remaining between them. This CDR3 has 13 amino acids. Germline V gives CDR1 KGHSH, CDR2 LQKENI. CDR3 nucleotides: TGTGCCAGCTCACCTTCCGACACCCGAGGCTACACCTTC. The encoded protein is CASSPSDTRGYTF.

The CDR3 DNA is TGCGCCAGCAGCCAGGACATAGCGGGAGATACGCAGTATTTT. It specifies CASSQDIAGDTQYF. The chain carries TRBV4-1 and TRBJ2-3, with 7 bases fitting TRBD2. V was clipped by 3 bases and J by 5 bases; unmatched bases: 5. Germline V CDR1 and CDR2: MGHRA, YSYEKL. The CDR3 is 14 residues long.

This chain links TRBV6-4 with TRBJ2-3; TRBD1 matches at 9 bases. V was clipped by 5 bases and J by 6 bases; unmatched bases: 6. The germline CDR1 and CDR2 sequences are MRHNA and SNTAGT. The CDR3 has 14 amino acids. The CDR3 reads CASSPGQGSDTQYF. The CDR3 DNA follows: TGTGCCAGCAGTCCGGGACAGGGTTCCGATACGCAGTATTTT.

This chain links TRBV2 with TRBJ1-2, with TRBD1 identical over 12 bases. This CDR3 contains 14 residues. The germline V gene has CDR1 SNHLY and CDR2 FYNNEI. V shed 5 bases, J shed 4 bases, and the junction held 2 bases outside the gene matches. CDR3 in DNA: TGTGCCAGCAGTCCGGGACAGGGGGCCTATGGCTACACCTTC. This sequence encodes CASSPGQGAYGYTF.

The chain has TRBV11-2 and TRBJ2-7; D gene unclear. The CDR3 extends over 14 amino acids. V lost 1 base and J lost 5, with 12 bases in between. CDR1 and CDR2 from the germline V gene are SGHAT and FQNNGV. The CDR3 is CASSLAVSADEQYF. In nucleotides, the CDR3 is TGTGCCAGCAGCTTAGCGGTCAGCGCGGACGAGCAGTACTTC.

This chain uses TRBV5-4 with TRBJ2-7; TRBD1 might be the D (5 bases). The CDR3 consists of 15 residues. Trimming stripped 1 base from V and 7 bases from J, with 18 bases between. Germline CDR1 is SGHNT and CDR2 is YYREEE (reference sequence). This CDR3 reads CASSLSVGPAGEQYF. DNA of the CDR3: TGTGCCAGCAGCTTGAGTGTTGGGCCCGCAGGGGAGCAGTACTTC. Full variable domain (missing parts from reference TRBV5-4 and TRBJ2-7): ETGVTQSPTHLIKTRGQQVTLRCSSQSGHNTVSWYQQALGQGPQFIFQYYREEENGRGNFPPRFSGLQFPNYSSELNVNALELDDSALYLCASSLSVGPAGEQYFGPGTRLTVT.

This clone has only one observation. The chain joins TRBV2 to TRBJ1-3; TRBD1 is a possible D gene (6 bases). V was clipped by 7 bases and J by 7 bases, with 17 bases between them. Germline CDR1 and CDR2: SNHLY and FYNNEI. The CDR3 totals 14 residues. The CDR3 nucleotides read TGTGCCAGCACCCTCACAGGGTTGGTGAACACCATATATTTT. It is translated as CASTLTGLVNTIYF.

The rearrangement links TRBV6-4 to TRBJ2-2; tentative D call: TRBD2 (5 bases). From germline, CDR1 is MRHNA and CDR2 SNTAGT. Deletions cut 5 bases from V and 5 bases from J, with 12 bases between. The CDR3 is 14 residues long. CDR3 residues: CASSPDSKTGELFF. For the CDR3, the DNA is TGTGCCAGCAGTCCGGACTCCAAGACCGGGGAGCTGTTTTTT.

The V call is TRBV5-1, the J call TRBJ2-7; D ambiguous. Trimming cost V 0 bases and J 0 bases, with 7 bases left between them. Per germline, CDR1 SGHRS and CDR2 YFSETQ. The CDR3 totals 14 residues. The CDR3 region has the DNA TGCGCCAGCAGCTTGGACAGCTCCTCCTACGAGCAGTACTTC. Translated, it gives CASSLDSSSYEQYF.

The chain carries TRBV5-1 and TRBJ1-6; TRBD1 matches at 7 bases. Germline V CDR1 and CDR2: SGHRS, YFSETQ. The CDR3 consists of 16 residues. V gave up 0 bases and J gave up 6 bases; unmatched junction bases: 6. This chain's CDR3 is CASSLVEAGGNSPLHF. The DNA of the CDR3 is TGCGCCAGCAGCTTGGTTGAGGCAGGGGGTAATTCACCCCTCCACTTT. Based on the CDR3 plus reference TRBV5-1 and TRBJ1-6, the full variable domain is KAGVTQTPRYLIKTRGQQVTLSCSPISGHRSVSWYQQTPGQGLQFLFEYFSETQRNKGNFPGRFSGRQFSNSRSEMNVSTLELGDSALYLCASSLVEAGGNSPLHFGNGTRLTVT.

DNA for the CDR3: TGTGCCAGCAAGACCTTGGACAGGGGGAACGTCGGCTACACCTTC. Its protein is CASKTLDRGNVGYTF. This chain links TRBV6-5 with TRBJ1-2, with 10 bases lining up with TRBD1. The length of the CDR3 is 15 residues. J gave up 8 bases and V 7 bases, and 13 bases lay outside the gene matches. Germline CDR1 MNHEY, CDR2 SVGAGI.

The rearrangement uses TRBV5-4 and TRBJ2-1; 7 positions match TRBD1. V shed 0 bases, J shed 10 bases, and the junction held 7 bases outside the gene matches. Germline CDR1 SGHNT, CDR2 YYREEE (reference sequence). This CDR3 has 14 amino acids. CDR3 sequence reads: CASSLGTGREEQFF. In nucleotides, the CDR3 is TGTGCCAGCAGCTTGGGGACAGGTCGTGAAGAGCAGTTCTTC. Using reference TRBV5-4 and TRBJ2-1 for the parts outside the CDR3, the full variable domain is ETGVTQSPTHLIKTRGQQVTLRCSSQSGHNTVSWYQQALGQGPQFIFQYYREEENGRGNFPPRFSGLQFPNYSSELNVNALELDDSALYLCASSLGTGREEQFFGPGTRLTVL.

This chain uses TRBV6-9 with TRBJ1-2, with 7 nucleotides matching TRBD1. CDR1 is MNHGY and CDR2 is SVAAGI in the germline V gene. The CDR3 has 17 residues. V trimming: 1 base; J trimming: 6 bases; junction bases outside the gene matches: 14. In nucleotides, the CDR3 is TGTGCCAGCAGTTATTTGATTATCCGAAAGGGACAGAATGGCTACACCTTC. Protein product: CASSYLIIRKGQNGYTF.

The gene calls are TRBV7-3 and TRBJ2-2; TRBD1 matches at 7 bases. CDR1 SGHTA and CDR2 FQGTGA come from the germline V gene. With 5 bases clipped from V and 1 base from J, the junction kept 1 base outside the gene matches. This CDR3 comprises 14 residues. CDR3 nucleotides: TGTGCCAGCAGCCGACAGGGGAACACCGGGGAGCTGTTTTTT. Amino acid sequence: CASSRQGNTGELFF.

This chain uses TRBV5-1 with TRBJ1-1; D not resolved. CDR3 length: 13 amino acids. Trimming took off 0 bases at V and 1 base at J, with 4 bases between the two ends. Germline values: CDR1 SGHRS, CDR2 YFSETQ. The CDR3 region has the DNA TGCGCCAGCAGCTTGGCGGGGAACACTGAAGCTTTCTTT. Protein: CASSLAGNTEAFF.